This is a list of T cell receptor beta chains from one sample in a study of CD8 T cells in ankylosing spondylitis. TCRdb re-called the 5' RACE reads through MiXCR, storing one row per CDR3 protein. The profile shows roughly 120,000 distinct CDR3 sequences, about 6.5% of them singletons. Sequenced sample: blood, either unsorted or a sorted T cell fraction (not recorded which). The receptors here all came from a male donor with ankylosing spondylitis or in good health (not recorded which). Both conserved end residues are part of each CDR3. A D gene is named only where the DNA matches it firmly. Not every row has a clone size; where given, it reads once, few, many or a size class.

CSAKRGERESTDTQYF	TGCAGTGCTAAACGGGGAGAGCGGGAAAGCACAGATACGCAGTATTTT	many	TRBD2	TRBJ2-3	TRBV20-1
CASSLASGQATYEQYF	TGTGCCAGCAGCTTAGCGTCCGGACAGGCGACCTACGAGCAGTACTTC	many	TRBD1	TRBJ2-7	TRBV7-2
CASTGVLARKYTDTQYF	TGTGCCAGCACCGGAGTACTAGCGCGGAAATACACAGATACGCAGTATTTT	many	TRBD2	TRBJ2-3	TRBV2
CASSPGLSGGELFF	TGCGCCAGCAGCCCTGGCCTTTCAGGCGGGGAGCTGTTTTTT	many	-	TRBJ2-2	TRBV5-1
CASSDTGATNEKLFF	TGTGCCAGCAGTGACACAGGGGCCACTAATGAAAAACTGTTTTTT	-	TRBD1	TRBJ1-4	TRBV6-1
CASSWMGQQETQYF	TGCGCCAGCAGCTGGATGGGGCAGCAAGAGACCCAGTACTTC	many	-	TRBJ2-5	TRBV5-1
CASSPGLNSYNEQFF	TGTGCCAGCAGCCCTGGACTAAACTCCTACAATGAGCAGTTCTTC	many	-	TRBJ2-1	TRBV7-2
CASSLSGSGVNTEAFF	TGCGCCAGCAGCTTGAGCGGTTCTGGGGTAAACACTGAAGCTTTCTTT	many	-	TRBJ1-1	TRBV5-1
CASSLFDRDRTEAFF	TGTGCCAGCAGCCTCTTCGACAGGGACAGAACTGAAGCTTTCTTT	many	TRBD1	TRBJ1-1	TRBV5-5
CASGQGHNEQFF	TGTGCCAGTGGACAGGGCCACAATGAGCAGTTCTTC	many	TRBD1	TRBJ2-1	TRBV10-3
CASSGSGTSTDTQYF	TGCGCCAGCAGCGGCAGCGGAACTAGCACAGATACGCAGTATTTT	many	-	TRBJ2-3	TRBV5-1
CASSLDRNQPQHF	TGTGCCAGCAGCTTAGACAGGAATCAGCCCCAGCATTTT	many	-	TRBJ1-5	TRBV7-2
CASSLSGGLADTQYF	TGCGCCAGCAGCTTGTCCGGGGGGCTGGCAGATACGCAGTATTTT	many	-	TRBJ2-3	TRBV5-1
CSARDPKGAGDEQYF	TGCAGTGCTAGAGATCCGAAGGGGGCAGGGGACGAGCAGTACTTC	few	TRBD1	TRBJ2-7	TRBV20-1
CSARSLQGGSPLHF	TGCAGTGCTAGAAGTTTACAGGGGGGTTCACCCCTCCACTTT	many	TRBD1	TRBJ1-6	TRBV20-1
CASSPQRRLAGRTPQYNEQFF	TGTGCCAGCAGCCCCCAACGCAGACTAGCGGGACGAACCCCTCAATACAATGAGCAGTTCTTC	many	TRBD2	TRBJ2-1	TRBV11-2
CASSVSSIGPDTQYF	TGTGCCAGCAGCGTCTCGAGCATCGGTCCAGATACGCAGTATTTT	many	-	TRBJ2-3	TRBV9
CASSQGQGAMNTEAFF	TGTGCCAGCAGCCAAGGGCAGGGGGCGATGAACACTGAAGCTTTCTTT	many	TRBD1	TRBJ1-1	TRBV4-2
CASRSSGSWDTQYF	TGTGCCAGCAGGAGTAGCGGGAGTTGGGATACGCAGTATTTT	many	TRBD2	TRBJ2-3	TRBV12-3/TRBV12-4
CASLKGVMSEQFF	TGTGCCAGCCTTAAAGGGGTAATGAGTGAGCAGTTCTTC	many	-	TRBJ2-1	TRBV28